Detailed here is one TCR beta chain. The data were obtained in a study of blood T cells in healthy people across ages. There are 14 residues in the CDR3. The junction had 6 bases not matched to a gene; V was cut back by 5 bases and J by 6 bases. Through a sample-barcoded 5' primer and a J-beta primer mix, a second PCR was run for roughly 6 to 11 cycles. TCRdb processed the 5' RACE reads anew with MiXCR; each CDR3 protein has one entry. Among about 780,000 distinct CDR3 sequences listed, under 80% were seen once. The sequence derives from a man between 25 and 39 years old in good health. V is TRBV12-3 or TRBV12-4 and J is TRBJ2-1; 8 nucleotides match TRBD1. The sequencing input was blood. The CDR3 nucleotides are TGTGCCAGCAGTAGACAGGGGTTGGGCAATGAGCAGTTCTTC. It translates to CASSRQGLGNEQFF.